The clone carrying this T cell receptor beta chain has only one observation. Its specificity is unknown. This record belongs to a study of T cells after yellow fever vaccination. Study at large: Low-cell-number fractions underwent preparation using SMART-Seq v4 Ultra Low Input.

TCRdb reanalysed the 5' RACE reads using MiXCR and keeps one entry per CDR3 protein. The sample has hundreds of thousands of distinct CDR3 sequences, approximately 19% seen once. Study-wide points: Among primary-vaccination clones, most reappeared after the booster, at 95% to 96% for CD4 and 85% to 90% for CD8.

Germline CDR1 and CDR2: SGHTA and FQGNSA. CDR3 size: 16 residues. The V gene end was trimmed by 5 bases and the J gene end by 10 bases; junction bases not matched to a gene: 15. The material sequenced was PBMCs, taken before the yellow fever booster vaccination. The gene calls are TRBV7-2 and TRBJ1-4; TRBD1 matches 8 bases. This sequence was found in a man between 18 and 35 years old who received the YFV17D yellow fever vaccine. CDR3 amino acids: CASSIRQGPSLGKLFF. The CDR3 DNA reads as TGTGCCAGCAGCATACGACAGGGGCCTAGTTTAGGAAAACTGTTTTTT. Using reference TRBV7-2 and TRBJ1-4 for the parts outside the CDR3, the full variable domain is GAGVSQSPSNKVTEKGKDVELRCDPISGHTALYWYRQSLGQGLEFLIYFQGNSAPDKSGLPSDRFSAERTGGSVSTLTIQRTQQEDSAVYLCASSIRQGPSLGKLFFGSGTQLSVL.